What follows is one T cell receptor (beta chain) and its context. This sample was taken from a study of yellow fever vaccine responses in identical twins. Germline assignment: CDR1 SGHRS and CDR2 YFSETQ. CDR3 length: 16 residues. The V segment lost 3 bases and the J segment 6 bases; nucleotides outside the gene matches: 10. TCRdb re-called the RT-PCR reads with MiXCR, one entry per CDR3 protein. Altogether a few thousand distinct CDR3 sequences are present, less than 75% being singletons, with the ten largest covering roughly 1.7%. The sequence came from a woman aged 18-29 years who received the yellow fever vaccine. The sample was T cells from blood (PBMCs), unsorted or a sorted subset (not recorded which), taken before or after yellow fever vaccination (not recorded which). This chain joins TRBV5-1 and TRBJ2-3, with 10 nucleotides matching TRBD2. CDR3 in amino acids: CASSSGTSDRGDTQYF. CDR3 nucleotide sequence: TGCGCCAGCAGCTCTGGGACTAGCGATCGGGGGGATACGCAGTATTTT.